Presented here are 30 T cell receptor beta chains from one specimen sequenced in a study of blood T cell repertoires in COVID-19. The protocol was immunoSEQ multiplex PCR, while the TCRdb copy is restricted to in-frame clones and leaves out a portion. In the table there are over 200,000 clones, around 85% of which are singletons. Sequencing used PBMCs or T cells enriched from blood (not recorded which). The receptor source for this set is a woman in her fifties or sixties in a cohort exposed to, infected with or recovered from COVID-19 (not recorded which).

This clone was detected only once. The chain uses TRBV5-1 and TRBJ1-4; 8 bases align to TRBD1. V lost 2 bases to trimming and J lost 4 bases; unmatched junction nucleotides: 4. Per the germline V gene, CDR1 is SGHRS and CDR2 is YFSETQ. The CDR3 length is 15 residues. The CDR3 protein is CASSFAGGSNEKLFF. The CDR3 DNA is TGCGCCAGCAGCTTTGCAGGGGGCAGTAATGAAAAACTGTTTTTT.

As regards this clone: The same CDR3 is also encoded by other DNA sequences in this sample. The rearrangement uses TRBV28 and TRBJ1-2, with D hard to call. Trimming removed 6 bases from V and 2 bases from J, with 4 bases in between. The germline V gene has CDR1 MDHEN and CDR2 SYDVKM. The CDR3 has 11 residues. CDR3 in amino acids: CASSYNYGYTF. The DNA for the CDR3 is TGTGCCAGCAGCTACAACTATGGCTACACCTTC.

This chain joins TRBV9 and TRBJ2-3; the match to TRBD2 covers 7 bases. V dropped 4 bases and J dropped 4; count of bases not matched to a gene: 9. The length of the CDR3 is 15 residues. Germline V gene lookup returns CDR1 SGDLS and CDR2 YYNGEE. The CDR3 region is CASSNRDYISDTQYF. CDR3 bases: TGTGCCAGCAGCAACCGGGACTACATTTCAGATACGCAGTATTTT.

The J gene is TRBJ1-2, the V gene TRBV5-6, with 7 bases lining up with TRBD1. Germline V gene lookup returns CDR1 SGHDT and CDR2 YYEEEE. This CDR3 contains 14 residues. V lost 1 base and J lost 4; bases outside the gene matches: 4. The CDR3 loop is CASSLPGQSYGYTF. CDR3 bases: TGTGCCAGCAGCTTGCCGGGACAGAGCTATGGCTACACCTTC.

This chain uses TRBV10-3 with TRBJ1-2; a weak D match, TRBD1 (5 bases). This CDR3 is 16 amino acids long. CDR1 is ENHRY, CDR2 SYGVKD, per germline. Trimming removed 3 bases from V and 5 bases from J, with 19 bases in between. CDR3 coding DNA: TGTGCCATCAGTGACCCCAACTCGCGGGGGGAATATGGCTACACCTTC. Its translation is CAISDPNSRGEYGYTF.

The V and J genes are TRBV7-9 and TRBJ2-1; D may be TRBD2 (6 bases). Trimming took off 5 bases at V and 10 bases at J, with 21 bases between the two ends. There are 15 residues in the CDR3. Germline CDR1 SEHNR, CDR2 FQNEAQ (reference sequence). The CDR3 region is CASSGTGTLSKEQFF. The CDR3 nucleotides read TGTGCCAGCAGCGGTACCGGGACTCTCTCGAAAGAGCAGTTCTTC.

The V and J genes are TRBV7-8 and TRBJ2-7, with 8 bases that match TRBD2. CDR1 SGHVS and CDR2 FQNEAQ come from the germline V gene. The CDR3 contains 15 residues. V lost 5 bases and J lost 2; bases outside the gene matches: 8. The DNA of the CDR3 is TGTGCCAGCAGCCCAAGGACTAGCCCCACCTACGAGCAGTACTTC. Protein product: CASSPRTSPTYEQYF.

This chain links TRBV10-3 with TRBJ2-1, with D possibly being TRBD1 (6 bases). The CDR3 loop spans 14 amino acids. The V gene lost 3 bases and the J gene lost 6 bases, with 12 bases spanning the gap. In germline, CDR1 is ENHRY, CDR2 SYGVKD. CDR3 protein: CAISEGTRLNEQFF. As DNA, the CDR3 is TGTGCCATCAGTGAAGGGACACGACTCAATGAGCAGTTCTTC.

This chain uses TRBV5-1 with TRBJ1-2, with a tentative D call TRBD1 (5 bases). The CDR3 loop spans 14 amino acids. Looked up from germline, CDR1 is SGHRS and CDR2 is YFSETQ. The V end was cut by 4 bases, the J end by 3 bases, with 13 bases between. The CDR3 here is CASSEMEGYYGYTF. As DNA, the CDR3 is TGCGCCAGCAGCGAAATGGAGGGGTACTATGGCTACACCTTC.

The rearrangement uses TRBV24-1 and TRBJ1-2; 7 nucleotides agree with TRBD1. V dropped 6 bases and J dropped 4; count of bases not matched to a gene: 7. This CDR3 spans 14 amino acids. The germline V gene encodes CDR1 KGHDR and CDR2 SFDVKD. The CDR3 spells CATSTGTAFYGYTF. The CDR3 DNA reads TGTGCCACCAGTACCGGGACAGCGTTCTATGGCTACACCTTC.

V and J are TRBV6-2 or TRBV6-3 and TRBJ1-6; a weak D match, TRBD1 (6 bases). Germline lookup yields CDR1 MNHEY and CDR2 SVGEGT. Trimming removed 3 bases at V and 4 bases at J, with 22 bases between. CDR3 length equals 19 residues. The DNA of the CDR3 is TGTGCCAGCAGTTATTCCCGGGGGGCCGCGTCTAATTATAATTCACCCCTCCACTTT. Translated, it gives CASSYSRGAASNYNSPLHF.

This clone was seen a handful of times. J is TRBJ2-5 and V is TRBV11-3; 8 nucleotides agree with TRBD2. The CDR3 length is 13 residues. V shed 8 bases, J shed 6 bases, and the junction held 8 bases outside the gene matches. CDR1 and CDR2 from the germline V gene are SGHNT and YENEEA. The CDR3 bases are TGTGCCAGCTCACCCGGGGGGGGCCAGACCCAGTACTTC. It yields the protein CASSPGGGQTQYF.

The CDR3: CASSQYSEGDTEAFF. In nucleotides, the CDR3 is TGCGCCAGCAGCCAGTATTCAGAGGGGGACACTGAAGCTTTCTTT. The chain joins TRBV4-3 to TRBJ1-1; D may be TRBD1 (6 bases). This CDR3 region has 15 residues. The V and J ends lost 3 bases and 3 bases respectively, with 14 bases between them. Germline V gene sequence: CDR1 LGHNA, CDR2 YSLEER.

The rearrangement joins TRBV23-1 to TRBJ2-7; 8 nucleotides align to TRBD1. TRBV23-1 is an open reading frame whose function is uncertain. This CDR3 is built from 17 residues. V gave up 1 base and J gave up 3 bases; unmatched junction bases: 11. CDR3 bases: TGCGCCAGCAGTCAATTAAAGAACAGGGGGAGAAGCTACGAGCAGTACTTC. It yields the protein CASSQLKNRGRSYEQYF.

V usage is TRBV7-2 and J usage is TRBJ2-3; 9 bases line up with TRBD1. CDR3 length equals 15 residues. Losses at the gene ends were 1 base for V and 10 bases for J; bases not matched to a gene: 9. Germline V CDR1 and CDR2: SGHTA, FQGNSA. CDR3 nucleotides: TGTGCCAGCAGCTTAGAACCCAACAGGGGGCGATCGCAGTATTTT. Amino acid sequence: CASSLEPNRGRSQYF.

This clone was seen a single time. The rearrangement joins TRBV5-1 to TRBJ1-6, with TRBD1 as a possible D gene (6 bases). The CDR3 covers 15 residues. Trimming cost V 4 bases and J 5 bases, with 13 bases left between them. The germline V gene has CDR1 SGHRS and CDR2 YFSETQ. The CDR3 coding sequence is TGCGCCAGCAGCCCGGATGGACAGAATAATTCACCCCTCCACTTT. Translation: CASSPDGQNNSPLHF. Full variable domain (missing parts from reference TRBV5-1 and TRBJ1-6): KAGVTQTPRYLIKTRGQQVTLSCSPISGHRSVSWYQQTPGQGLQFLFEYFSETQRNKGNFPGRFSGRQFSNSRSEMNVSTLELGDSALYLCASSPDGQNNSPLHFGNGTRLTVT.

The V and J genes are TRBV28 and TRBJ2-7; D may be TRBD2 (5 bases). The CDR3 consists of 15 residues. Germline V CDR1 and CDR2: MDHEN, SYDVKM. V was shortened by 7 bases and J by 0 bases, with 16 bases between the two germline ends. The CDR3 DNA reads as TGTGCCAGCACCACGCAAGGACGGGGCTCCTACGAGCAGTACTTC. Amino acid sequence: CASTTQGRGSYEQYF.

CDR3 in amino acids: CASSLIGTANTEAFF. CDR3 DNA: TGTGCCAGCTCACTAATAGGGACAGCGAACACTGAAGCTTTCTTT. The chain employs TRBV18 and TRBJ1-1; 7 nucleotides line up with TRBD1. CDR1 KGHSH and CDR2 LQKENI come from the germline V gene. V trimming: 4 bases; J trimming: 1 base; junction bases outside the gene matches: 6. The CDR3 spans 15 residues.

The rearrangement joins TRBV3-1 (or the pseudogene TRBV3-2) to TRBJ1-2, with D maybe TRBD1 (6 bases). The CDR3 spans 12 residues. The V gene's germline CDR1 is LGHDT and CDR2 YNNKEL (reference sequence). V dropped 0 bases and J dropped 13 bases, with 12 bases sitting between them. CDR3 loop: CASSQERGGGTF. As DNA, the CDR3 is TGTGCCAGCAGCCAAGAGAGGGGGGGAGGCACCTTC.

The chain joins TRBV7-9 to TRBJ1-2; TRBD1 matches at 10 bases. The CDR3 runs to 15 residues. CDR1 is SEHNR and CDR2 is FQNEAQ in the germline V gene (reference sequence). The V segment lost 6 bases and the J segment 2 bases; nucleotides outside the gene matches: 6. Written as DNA, the CDR3 is TGTGCCAGCAGGAACACGGGACAGGGGAACTATGGCTACACCTTC. Residues: CASRNTGQGNYGYTF.

The gene calls are TRBV27 and TRBJ2-5; no definite D call. The CDR3 has 16 residues. V lost 8 bases and J lost 2, with 21 bases in between. The V gene's germline CDR1 is MNHEY and CDR2 SMNVEV (reference sequence). In DNA, the CDR3 is TGTGCCAGCTCAGTTTCTATGAGGTCCCGACAAGAGACCCAGTACTTC. Protein sequence: CASSVSMRSRQETQYF.

The rearrangement uses TRBV7-9 and TRBJ1-2, with 11 positions matching TRBD1. The CDR3 is 15 residues long. The V gene end was trimmed by 5 bases and the J gene end by 4 bases; junction bases not matched to a gene: 6. The V gene's germline CDR1 is SEHNR and CDR2 FQNEAQ (reference sequence). CDR3 sequence (DNA): TGTGCCAGCAGCCTAGGACAGGGGGCTATCTATGGCTACACCTTC. As protein: CASSLGQGAIYGYTF.

This clone was seen a single time. This chain uses TRBV4-1 with TRBJ1-5, with 7 bases aligning to TRBD1. Trimming took 5 bases from V and 4 from J; bases not matched to a gene: 5. Germline V lookup: CDR1 MGHRA, CDR2 YSYEKL. CDR3 length equals 14 residues. The CDR3 is CASSKKDRNQPQHF. Written as DNA, the CDR3 is TGCGCCAGCAGCAAAAAGGACAGGAATCAGCCCCAGCATTTT.

Of note for this clone: Compared with germline, one end of the junction differs, possibly owing to a read error. The V gene is TRBV6-1, the J gene TRBJ1-1; tentative D call: TRBD1 (5 bases). CDR3 size: 15 residues. Per the germline V gene, CDR1 is MNHNS and CDR2 is SASEGT. The CDR3 coding sequence is TGTGCCAGCAGTAAAGCCTACGGGGGGAACACTGAAGCTTTCTTT. It codes for CASSKAYGGNTEAFF.

The V gene is TRBV7-2, the J gene TRBJ1-4, with TRBD1 identical over 8 bases. The trim removed 3 bases at V and 7 bases at J, leaving 7 bases unmatched. CDR3 length equals 15 residues. Per the germline V gene, CDR1 is SGHTA and CDR2 is FQGNSA. The CDR3 DNA sequence: TGTGCCAGCAGCTTGATCCAGGGGGCAACTGAAAAACTGTTTTTT. This sequence encodes CASSLIQGATEKLFF.

This clone came up once. The gene calls are TRBV6-5 and TRBJ2-7; D ambiguous. Trimming pared 4 bases from V and 2 bases from J, leaving 12 bases between. This CDR3 has 14 amino acids. Germline V gives CDR1 MNHEY, CDR2 SVGAGI. CDR3 DNA: TGTGCCAGCAGTTTGACGGGTAAACCCTACGAGCAGTACTTC. This codes for CASSLTGKPYEQYF.

CDR3 sequence: CASTDASGSSYNEQFF. CDR3 bases: TGTGCCAGTACCGACGCTAGCGGGTCCTCCTACAATGAGCAGTTCTTC. J is TRBJ2-1 and V is TRBV19; 8 bases fit TRBD2. With V trimmed by 7 bases and J by 0 bases, 8 bases remained unmatched. This CDR3 has 16 residues. Per germline, CDR1 LNHDA and CDR2 SQIVND (reference sequence).

This clone was recorded a few times. This chain connects TRBV11-2 to TRBJ1-6, with no clear D. This CDR3 region has 18 residues. V lost 5 bases and J 0 bases, leaving 17 bases between the germline ends. In germline, CDR1 is SGHAT, CDR2 FQNNGV. The CDR3 coding sequence is TGTGCCAGCAGCCCTCGGACTGCGGGGTCCTCCTATAATTCACCCCTCCACTTT. This translates into CASSPRTAGSSYNSPLHF.

J is TRBJ1-1 and V is TRBV11-2; unclear D gene. CDR3 length equals 15 residues. Trimming shortened V by 1 base and J by 0 bases, and 9 bases separated the two germline ends. Germline CDR1 reads SGHAT; CDR2 reads FQNNGV. The CDR3 sequence is CASSLAAGLNTEAFF. Here the CDR3 DNA reads TGTGCCAGCAGCTTAGCGGCGGGATTGAACACTGAAGCTTTCTTT.

The J gene is TRBJ2-5, the V gene TRBV12-3 or TRBV12-4; 9 positions match TRBD1. The CDR3 runs 13 residues. V was pared by 10 bases and J by 4 bases, with 7 bases of the junction left unmatched. CDR3 amino acids: CATRTGAIETQYF. Here the CDR3 DNA reads TGTGCCACCCGGACAGGGGCGATAGAGACCCAGTACTTC.